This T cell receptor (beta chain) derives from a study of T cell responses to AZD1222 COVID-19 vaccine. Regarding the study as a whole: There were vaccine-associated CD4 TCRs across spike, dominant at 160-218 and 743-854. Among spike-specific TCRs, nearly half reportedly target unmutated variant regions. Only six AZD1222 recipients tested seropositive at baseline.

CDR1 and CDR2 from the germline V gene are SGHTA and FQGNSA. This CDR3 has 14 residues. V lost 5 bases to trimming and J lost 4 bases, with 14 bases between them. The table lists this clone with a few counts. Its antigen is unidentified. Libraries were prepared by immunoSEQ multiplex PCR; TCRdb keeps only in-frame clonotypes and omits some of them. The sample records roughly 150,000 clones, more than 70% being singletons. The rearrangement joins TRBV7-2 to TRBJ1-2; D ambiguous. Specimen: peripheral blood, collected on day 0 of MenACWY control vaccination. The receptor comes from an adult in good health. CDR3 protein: CASSPDGESYGYTF. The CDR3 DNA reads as TGTGCCAGCAGCCCGGATGGGGAGTCCTATGGCTACACCTTC.